This T cell receptor (beta chain) was captured by sequencing in a study of cytomegalovirus exposure and HLA in healthy donors. On the study more broadly: Earlier, 95 million to 140 million unique TCR beta sequences were recovered from around 180 million T cells by an analysis.

60 Vbeta and 13 Jbeta primers were used in PCR. Data came from immunoSEQ multiplex PCR; TCRdb stores just in-frame clones and leaves some out. Of roughly 220,000 clones listed, roughly 68% were seen once; the top ten hold around 3%. As to this clone: The antigen is undetermined.

The CDR3 runs 14 residues. CDR1 SGHDT and CDR2 YYEEEE come from the germline V gene. Trimming took off 0 bases at V and 3 bases at J, with 7 bases between the two ends. Overall study findings and caveats: It was reported that the classifier diagnosed cytomegalovirus status with high specificity and sensitivity in both the original and validation cohorts. Researchers reportedly found TCR beta sequences accurately predicted most subjects' HLA-A and HLA-B alleles. In an earlier analysis, productive rearrangement rates for most beta V segments clustered near 90% or 30%.

The source is a man aged 40-55 years in good health and CMV-seropositive. Sequences were obtained from PBMCs. The rearrangement joins TRBV5-6 to TRBJ1-5, with D unclear. The CDR3 DNA reads TGTGCCAGCAGCTTGGGGGCCCACAATCAGCCCCAGCATTTT. It yields the protein CASSLGAHNQPQHF.